The source of this T cell receptor beta chain is a study of beta chain features in type 1 diabetes. Findings and limits, study-wide: Diminished insertions and augmented deletions at VDJ junctions characterized type 1 diabetes patients.

This clone was seen repeatedly, ten times or more. Its antigen is still unknown. The CDR3 consists of 10 residues. V gave up 4 bases and J gave up 6 bases, with 1 base separating them. Germline V gives CDR1 PRHDT, CDR2 FYEKMQ (reference sequence). Reverse transcribing all isolated RNA meant expressed TCRB transcripts were sequenced. Sequenced by immunoSEQ multiplex PCR; TCRdb stores in-frame clones only, minus some. The data show around 500,000 clones, more than 9.5% seen once. The authors sorted CD4+ naive, central memory, regulatory and stem cell-like memory cells via CD45RO/CCR7/CD25/CD127/CD95/CD27. Purities over 98% were achieved in all sorted populations.

This TCR was recovered from a woman under 30 in good health. This chain joins TRBV13 and TRBJ2-1; D gene uncertain. The sequencing input was naive CD4+ T cells from blood. Here the CDR3 reads CASSSNEQFF. The CDR3 coding sequence is TGTGCCAGCAGCTCCAATGAGCAGTTCTTC.